These T cell receptor beta chains were read from a single sample in a study of CD8 T cells in ankylosing spondylitis. Via MiXCR, TCRdb re-called the 5' RACE reads, giving one row per CDR3 protein. In the table there are about 700,000 distinct CDR3 sequences, 19% of which are singletons. Sample: blood, either unsorted or a sorted T cell fraction (not recorded which). The receptors here all came from a male donor with ankylosing spondylitis. Each CDR3 is given with its conserved first and last residue. A D gene is named only where the DNA matches it firmly. The size field is filled for only some rows; it gives once, few, many or a size class.

CDR3nt: TGCGCCAGCAGACAGGACGGGAAGCAGGGTCAGCCCCAGCATTTT
CDR3aa: CASRQDGKQGQPQHF
j_gene: TRBJ1-5
abundance: -
d_gene: -
v_gene: TRBV5-1

CDR3nt: TGCAGTGCGCATTCTAGCACAGATACGCAGTATTTT
CDR3aa: CSAHSSTDTQYF
j_gene: TRBJ2-3
abundance: few
d_gene: -
v_gene: TRBV20-1

CDR3nt: TGCGCCAGCAGCCCCGGGGACACCGGGATACTACTCGGAAACACCATATATTTT
CDR3aa: CASSPGDTGILLGNTIYF
j_gene: TRBJ1-3
abundance: few
d_gene: -
v_gene: TRBV5-1

CDR3nt: TGTGCCATCAGTGAGGGGGGGAGGGATTCACCCCTCCACTTT
CDR3aa: CAISEGGRDSPLHF
j_gene: TRBJ1-6
abundance: few
d_gene: -
v_gene: TRBV10-3

CDR3nt: TGTGCCAGCAGTTTAGCGAGGCCTAGCACGTTCTTC
CDR3aa: CASSLARPSTFF
j_gene: TRBJ2-1
abundance: -
d_gene: -
v_gene: TRBV12-3/TRBV12-4

CDR3nt: TGTGCCAGCAGCCCGGGACAGGATAGCACAGATACGCAGTATTTT
CDR3aa: CASSPGQDSTDTQYF
j_gene: TRBJ2-3
abundance: few
d_gene: TRBD1
v_gene: TRBV9

CDR3nt: TGTGCCAGCAGCCGTAGGGCGGGAGGGGGCCATGAGCAGTTCTTC
CDR3aa: CASSRRAGGGHEQFF
j_gene: TRBJ2-1
abundance: -
d_gene: TRBD2
v_gene: TRBV28

CDR3nt: TGTGCCAGCAGCTTGACCCTCACAGGGATACCCCTCTACGAGCAGTACTTC
CDR3aa: CASSLTLTGIPLYEQYF
j_gene: TRBJ2-7
abundance: -
d_gene: -
v_gene: TRBV5-5

CDR3nt: TGCAGCGTACGGGGGCAGCACTTGGCCGGGGAGCTGTTTTTT
CDR3aa: CSVRGQHLAGELFF
j_gene: TRBJ2-2
abundance: -
d_gene: -
v_gene: TRBV29-1

CDR3nt: TGCGCCAGCAGCCAAGTCGGAGCCCTAAATTCACCCCTCCACTTT
CDR3aa: CASSQVGALNSPLHF
j_gene: TRBJ1-6
abundance: few
d_gene: -
v_gene: TRBV4-1

CDR3nt: TGTGCCAGCAGTTTAATGCAGGCTTCTGAGACCCAGTACTTC
CDR3aa: CASSLMQASETQYF
j_gene: TRBJ2-5
abundance: few
d_gene: -
v_gene: TRBV27

CDR3nt: TGTGCCAGCAGTATGGACAGGCCCAGTGAGCAGTTCTTC
CDR3aa: CASSMDRPSEQFF
j_gene: TRBJ2-1
abundance: -
d_gene: TRBD1
v_gene: TRBV27

CDR3nt: TGTGCCAGCAGTGTCCCGGGCAAGGGCGAGCAGTACTTC
CDR3aa: CASSVPGKGEQYF
j_gene: TRBJ2-7
abundance: -
d_gene: -
v_gene: TRBV6-1